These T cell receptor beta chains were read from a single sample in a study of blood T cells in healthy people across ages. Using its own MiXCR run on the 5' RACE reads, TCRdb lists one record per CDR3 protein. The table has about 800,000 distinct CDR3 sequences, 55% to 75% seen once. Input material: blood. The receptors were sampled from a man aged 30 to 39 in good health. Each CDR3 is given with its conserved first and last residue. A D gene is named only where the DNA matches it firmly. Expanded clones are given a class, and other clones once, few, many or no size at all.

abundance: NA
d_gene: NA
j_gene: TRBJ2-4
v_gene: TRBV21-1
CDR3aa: CASSKEQRGRASLGVAKNIQYF

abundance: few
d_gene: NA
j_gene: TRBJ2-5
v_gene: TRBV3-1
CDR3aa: CASSQLAHRTQYF

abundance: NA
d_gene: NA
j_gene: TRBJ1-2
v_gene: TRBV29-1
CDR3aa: CSSREEEYGYTF

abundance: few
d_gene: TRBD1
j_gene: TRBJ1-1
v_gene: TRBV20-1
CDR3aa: CSAGTEDTEAFF

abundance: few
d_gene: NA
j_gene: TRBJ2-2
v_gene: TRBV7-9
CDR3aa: CASSFGGANTGELFF

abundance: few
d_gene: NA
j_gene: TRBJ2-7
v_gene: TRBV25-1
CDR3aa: CASSDHVYEQYF

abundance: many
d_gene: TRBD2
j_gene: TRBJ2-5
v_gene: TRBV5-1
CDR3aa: CASTVTSGQETQYF

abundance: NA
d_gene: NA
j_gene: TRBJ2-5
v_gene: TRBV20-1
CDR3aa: CSARDSGLTGKTQYF

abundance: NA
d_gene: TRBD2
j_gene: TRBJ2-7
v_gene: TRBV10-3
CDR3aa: CAISRTQEREYEQYF

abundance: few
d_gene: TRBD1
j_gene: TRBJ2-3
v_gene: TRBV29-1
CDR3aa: CSVEGFKGAMTDTQYF

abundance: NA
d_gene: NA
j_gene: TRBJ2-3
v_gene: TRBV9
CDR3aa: CASSAFGSLGDTQYF

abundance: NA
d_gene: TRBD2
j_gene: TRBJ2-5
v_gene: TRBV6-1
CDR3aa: CAGRAAVGETQYF

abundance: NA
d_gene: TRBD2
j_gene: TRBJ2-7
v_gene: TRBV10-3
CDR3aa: CAISESIGTSGVPYEQYF

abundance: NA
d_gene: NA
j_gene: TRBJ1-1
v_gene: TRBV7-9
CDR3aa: CASSSDGGSAFF

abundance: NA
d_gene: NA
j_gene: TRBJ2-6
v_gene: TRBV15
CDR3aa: CATSRDRAVTNVLTF

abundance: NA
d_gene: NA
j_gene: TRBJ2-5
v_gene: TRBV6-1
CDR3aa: CASTSGETQYF

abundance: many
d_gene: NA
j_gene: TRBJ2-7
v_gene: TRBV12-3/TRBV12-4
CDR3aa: CASSPGSYEQYF

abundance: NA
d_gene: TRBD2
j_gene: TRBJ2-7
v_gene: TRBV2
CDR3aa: CASSELAATYEQYF

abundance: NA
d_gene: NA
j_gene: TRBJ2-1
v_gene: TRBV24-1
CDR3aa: CATSDHRDGPINEQFF